This TCR beta chain derives from a study of T cell responses to AZD1222 COVID-19 vaccine. This CDR3 comprises 11 residues. Profiled with immunoSEQ multiplex PCR; TCRdb holds only in-frame clones, not every one. The sample gives roughly 110,000 clones, approximately 88% of which show up once; about 6% is in the top ten. As to this clone: At one boundary the junction diverges from the germline segment, which might be a read error.

This TCR was recovered from an adult who received the AZD1222 COVID-19 vaccine. Source: peripheral blood, taken 28 days after the second AZD1222 dose. The chain is built from TRBV12-3 or TRBV12-4 and TRBJ1-2; 8 bases match TRBD1. The CDR3 coding sequence is TGTGCCAGCAATTACCGGGACAGGAAGATCTTC. This codes for CASNYRDRKIF.